The following is a T cell receptor (beta chain) sequence with its context. The data originate from a study of T cell changes during pregnancy in multiple sclerosis. Assay used: immunoSEQ multiplex PCR; TCRdb lists only in-frame clones, some missing. The top ten clones hold over 1.5% of a sample with about 110,000 clones, under 95% of them seen once. The origin of this receptor is a female donor with multiple sclerosis, enrolled in a pregnancy study. The sample consisted of peripheral blood, taken before pregnancy.

CDR3 in DNA: TGTGCCAGCAGTTTATCGCGTGGACAGGGGTACGAGCAGTACTTC. It is translated as CASSLSRGQGYEQYF. This chain connects TRBV27 to TRBJ2-7; TRBD1 matches at 9 bases. V was clipped by 0 bases and J by 4 bases; unmatched bases: 4. Looked up from germline, CDR1 is MNHEY and CDR2 is SMNVEV (reference sequence). The CDR3 has 15 residues.